This T cell receptor beta chain came from a study of T cell changes during pregnancy in multiple sclerosis. The CDR3 totals 15 residues. The germline V gene has CDR1 LNHNV and CDR2 YYDKDF (reference sequence). V lost 2 bases to trimming and J lost 3 bases; unmatched junction nucleotides: 6. Measured with immunoSEQ multiplex PCR; TCRdb has only the in-frame clones, and not every one. The data show about 38,000 clones, around 90% seen once. The specimen comprised CD4+ T cells from peripheral blood mononuclear cells, sampled after pregnancy. The TCR originated in a female donor in good health, enrolled as a control in a pregnancy study. The chain is built from TRBV15 and TRBJ2-5; TRBD2 agrees at 7 bases. CDR3 DNA sequence: TGTGCCACCAGCAGACGCGGGAGCTGGGAAGAGACCCAGTACTTC. Translated: CATSRRGSWEETQYF.